This T cell receptor beta chain was recovered during a study of beta chain features in type 1 diabetes. Study at large: The study examined about 110,000,000 sorted cells across all samples. Study outcomes and limitations: Patients showed naive, central memory and Treg TCRB repertoires that appeared more similar than those of healthy donors. Lower insertion and higher deletion counts appeared at VDJ junctions in type 1 diabetes patients.

About this clone: Its cognate antigen is unknown.

Since all of the isolated RNA was reverse transcribed, expressed TCRB transcripts were what got sequenced. Assay: immunoSEQ multiplex PCR; the TCRdb copy retains only in-frame clones and omits some. The sample has around 300,000 clones, around 15% seen once. The CDR3 extends over 14 amino acids. The germline gives CDR1 SGDLS, CDR2 YYNGEE. Trimming took 2 bases from V and 4 from J; bases not matched to a gene: 5. The gene calls are TRBV9 and TRBJ2-5, with 7 bases lining up with TRBD2. The receptor comes from a young man in good health. Sequencing input: central memory CD4+ T cells from blood. The CDR3 coding sequence is TGTGCCAGCAGCGTGGGGGGAGGGTCAGAGACCCAGTACTTC. Residues: CASSVGGGSETQYF. Full variable domain (missing parts from reference TRBV9 and TRBJ2-5): DSGVTQTPKHLITATGQRVTLRCSPRSGDLSVYWYQQSLDQGLQFLIQYYNGEERAKGNILERFSAQQFPDLHSELNLSSLELGDSALYFCASSVGGGSETQYFGPGTRLLVL.